This entry features one T cell receptor (beta chain) sequence. Its recognized antigen is unknown. Base quality data are lacking; no much larger clone is found one base away. Taken with the paper, the label for time point translates to: baseline before first vaccination. The meaning of the sample's treatment or condition label: meningococcal conjugate vaccine given as trial control. The vaccinee samples were drawn from two UK trials, COV001 and COV002, one of which was a single-blind randomized controlled phase 2/3 trial testing AZD1222 (ChAdOx1 nCoV-19) in healthy adults. For TCRbeta chain sequencing, PBMC samples were collected from trial participants at day 0 and at day 28 after the second dose. This specimen belongs to a study of T cell responses to AZD1222 COVID-19 vaccine (dated by TCRdb to 2020 to 2022). In the study overall: TCR sequencing covered some 250 trial participants: 200 to 220 given two doses of AZD1222 and about 26 given two doses of MenACWY control vaccine. Trial participants were enrolled by age into subgroups of 18-55, 56-69 and 70-plus years, and around 150, 28 and 57 TCR-sequenced participants, respectively, were included in these subgroups. The research as a whole found: Reportedly, almost half of the unique spike-specific TCRs recognized epitopes lying outside the regions that are mutated in the B.1.351 and B.1.1.7 variants. CD4 TCRs associated with the vaccine covered the entire spike protein, and the dominant responses were in regions 160-218 and 743-854. After two AZD1222 doses, spike-specific TCR breadth and depth were significantly higher than at day 0 and than in MenACWY recipients. The 56-69-year group was small, and its depth increase did not reach significance, likely because of low power. Because no day 14 peak-response samples were available, repertoires were characterized only after the peak T cell response. Participants were mostly white British and included more females than males, and it was suggested by the authors that clonal diversity may have been underestimated. Conclusions about previously exposed vaccinees are limited, since just six or seven AZD1222 recipients were seropositive for SARS-CoV-2 at baseline.

The germline V and J ends show losses of 5 bases and 9 bases respectively, and no gene match explains 10 bases of the junction. The CDR3 holds 14 amino acids from the cysteine to the phenylalanine. Only the CDR3 DNA stays, 42 bases, in frame from base 1. The germline V gene encodes CDR1 SEHNR and CDR2 FQNEAQ (reference sequence). The CDR3 regions of human TCRbeta chains were analyzed by immunosequencing. The source study handled its data this way. Repertoire TCRs were matched against a reference library of SARS-CoV-2-specific TCRs generated with the MIRA antigen-specificity platform. Breadth was defined as the fraction of unique TCRs that were SARS-CoV-2-associated, and depth was defined as the fraction of total T cells that were SARS-CoV-2-associated. Each spike-specific TCR was assigned to its reactive spike region and to a CD4 or CD8 class using the MIRA data. Log10-transformed breadth and depth values were compared by one-way ANOVA with Sidak's multiple comparisons tests. Drawn from immuneACCESS, this table holds only the in-frame rearrangements with V and J called that TCRdb kept. Clones are partly lost; checked studies trace under half to an unresolved V gene and leave the rest unexplained. V and J calls and clone size are copied from that table; D and trimming were computed from the DNA. The sample table lists 150,000 to 200,000 clones, 85% to 90% of them with a count of one. About 2.5% of the sample rests with the top ten.

The V and J segments used are TRBV7-9 and TRBJ2-7, and TRBD1 matches 10 of the central bases. The sequences come from peripheral blood, collected on day 0 of MenACWY control vaccination. The receptor comes from an adult in good health. The DNA is TGTGCCAGCAGCCCGACAGGGGGCCCGGGGGGGCAGTACTTC. Its translation reads: CASSPTGGPGGQYF.